This T cell receptor beta chain originates from a study of spatial heterogeneity in lung cancer. Study-wide context: Beta-chain sequences consistently outnumbered alpha-chain sequences in detection.

Sample time point: sample taken at primary tumor resection. The cohort: approximately 66 early-stage, untreated non-small cell lung cancer patients. TCRs were sequenced from unsorted whole RNA of tumor, nontumor lung or PBMC. This clonotype occurred many times. Each TCR cDNA molecule carried a unique molecular identifier. TCRdb analysed the 5' RACE reads with MiXCR anew, one entry per CDR3 protein. The sample has about 35,000 distinct CDR3 sequences, just over 3% seen once. J lost 8 bases, V lost 1 base, and 4 bases had no gene match. Germline loops: CDR1 SEHNR, CDR2 FQNEAQ (reference sequence). The CDR3 is 13 amino acids.

This specimen was normal lung tissue next to the tumor, taken at surgery. The sequence was collected from a male donor with early-stage non-small cell lung cancer. The chain recombines TRBV7-9 with TRBJ1-2; TRBD1 aligns across 7 bases. The CDR3 loop reads CASSLEDRNGYTF. DNA of the CDR3: TGTGCCAGCAGCTTAGAGGACAGGAACGGCTACACCTTC.